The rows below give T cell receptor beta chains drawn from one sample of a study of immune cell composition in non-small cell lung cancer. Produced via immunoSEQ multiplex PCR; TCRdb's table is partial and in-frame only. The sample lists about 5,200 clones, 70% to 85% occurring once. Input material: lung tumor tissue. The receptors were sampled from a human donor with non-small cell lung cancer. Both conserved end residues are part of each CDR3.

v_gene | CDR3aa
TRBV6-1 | CASGGVRIRSPLHF
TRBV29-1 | CSVEQGAGGYTF
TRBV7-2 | CASSWADPYEQYF
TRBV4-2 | CASSQDAEHGELFF
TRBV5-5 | CASSSSSPFLAGRKNEQYF
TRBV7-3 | CASSLSGGFGNTIYF
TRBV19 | CATTDRGASGANVLTF
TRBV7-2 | CASSPRAARETQYF
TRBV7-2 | CASSLWAGSNQPQHF
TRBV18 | CASSPFAANTEAFF
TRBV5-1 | CASSPSGGYEKLFF
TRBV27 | CASSLGGFSNQPQHF
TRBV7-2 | CASSLVGGGGGYTF
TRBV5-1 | CASSLGTGSTYEQYF
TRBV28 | CASVLGGSYNEQFF
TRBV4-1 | CASSQGSSGYSYEQYF
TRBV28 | CASSLYISNQPQHF
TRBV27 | CASGPRTSGGGEQYF
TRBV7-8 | CASRYRLAGALDTQYF
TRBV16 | CASSPGRNSNQPQHF
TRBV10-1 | CATSLPGTGYNYGYTF
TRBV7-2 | CASSPPGLAGVNSYEQYF
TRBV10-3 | CAGKGMSSGNTIYF
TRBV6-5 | CASSLTSGAHETQYF
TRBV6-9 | CASSWDRPSSPYSNQPQHF
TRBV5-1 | CASSPGGSQLTGNTIYF
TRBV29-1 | CSVAQRTDTQYF
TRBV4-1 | CASSQDYEKYF
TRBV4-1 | CASSQESALASGFAEQYF
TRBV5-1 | CASSSEGQGRVFGYGYTF
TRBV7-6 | CASSLVGGETQYF
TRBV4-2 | CASSQEWNSHTDTQYF
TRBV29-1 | CSVGGGQEHYNEQFF
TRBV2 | CASTVRYSTGELFF
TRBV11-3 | CASSLTSGSSEQFF
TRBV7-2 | CASSSGTVQETQYF
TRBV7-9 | CASSRTLAYEQYF
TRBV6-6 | CASRTGLNTEAFF
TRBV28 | CASSLWNRGRETQYF
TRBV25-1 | CASIGQGGLDTQYF
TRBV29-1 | CSAQQGAGTGELFF
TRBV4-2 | CASSYTGVIDTEAFF
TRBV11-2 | CASSTGGLLEQFF
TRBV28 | CASGLTGYNEQFF
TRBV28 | CASSSPPTGQETQYF
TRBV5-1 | CATWEGTGELFF